In its sample, the clone carrying this TCR beta chain was seen a few times. Its specificity is not known. This sample is drawn from a study of blood T cells in healthy people across ages. Germline V CDR1 and CDR2: LGHNA, YSLEER. The V end lost 1 base, the J end lost 7 bases, and 19 bases lay between the germline ends. This CDR3 is built from 16 residues. It was with a sample-barcoded 5' primer and a J-beta primer mix that a second PCR of roughly 7 to 12 cycles was run. TCRdb analysed the 5' RACE reads with MiXCR anew, one entry per CDR3 protein. The sample lists fewer than 2 million distinct CDR3 sequences; roughly two fifths were seen once. Study-wide findings and caveats: What prevented conclusive comparison of naive and antigen-experienced cells was that PBMCs were unsorted.

The rearrangement uses TRBV4-3 and TRBJ1-1; possibly TRBD1 for D (5 bases). Material for sequencing was blood. The receptor was isolated from a human donor in good health. The CDR3 DNA reads as TGCGCCAGCAGCCAAGTGGCCGGGGGTCTAACGTTTGAAGCTTTCTTT. Encoded protein: CASSQVAGGLTFEAFF.